The TCR beta chain described here comes from a study of Ad26.COV2.S vaccination and SARS-CoV-2 variants. Study results and limitations: The study found higher spike-specific TCR breadth in vaccine than placebo recipients. Reports say spike-specific CD8+ and CD4+ T cell responses covered substantial breadth after vaccination.

Treatment denoted: about 20 received Ad26.COV2.S at low or high dose, single or two shots; about five received placebo; per-sample allocation not given. Sampling was done on day 63 after the first vaccine or placebo injection. The CDR3 spans 14 residues. Germline CDR1 SNHLY, CDR2 FYNNEI. V shed 6 bases and J 7 bases; nucleotides not matched to a gene: 3. Turning to this clone: Its specificity is unknown.

Profiling relied on immunoSEQ multiplex PCR, and the TCRdb table lists in-frame clones only, not all of them. The profile covers around 340,000 clones, with around nine tenths appearing a single time and about 10% taken by the ten largest. The specimen comprised peripheral blood, sampled in a trial of Ad26.COV2.S vaccine versus placebo. The sequence derives from a person aged 18-60 years who received the Ad26.COV2.S COVID-19 vaccine or a placebo. The chain joins TRBV2 to TRBJ1-6; 10 nucleotides match TRBD1. The CDR3 sequence: CASRGDRGNSPLHF. For the CDR3, the DNA is TGTGCCAGCAGGGGGGACAGGGGAAATTCACCCCTCCACTTT.